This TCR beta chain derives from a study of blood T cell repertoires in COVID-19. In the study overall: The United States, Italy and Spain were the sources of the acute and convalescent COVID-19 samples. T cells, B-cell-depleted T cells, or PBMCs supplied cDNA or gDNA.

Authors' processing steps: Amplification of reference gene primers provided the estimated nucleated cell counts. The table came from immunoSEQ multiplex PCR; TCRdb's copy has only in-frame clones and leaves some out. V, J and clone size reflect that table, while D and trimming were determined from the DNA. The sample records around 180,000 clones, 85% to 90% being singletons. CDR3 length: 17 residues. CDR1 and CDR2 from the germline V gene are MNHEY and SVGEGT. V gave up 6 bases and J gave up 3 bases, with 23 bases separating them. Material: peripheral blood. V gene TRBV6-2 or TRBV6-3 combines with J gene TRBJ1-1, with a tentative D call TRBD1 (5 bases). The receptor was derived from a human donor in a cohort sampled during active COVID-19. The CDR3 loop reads CASSKNLNVAGYTEAFF. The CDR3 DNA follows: TGTGCCAGCAGCAAAAACCTGAACGTGGCAGGGTACACTGAAGCTTTCTTT.